Here is one T cell receptor (beta chain) with its context. The antigen is not known. The data stem from a study of identical twins. Study-wide findings and caveats: For out-of-frame alpha sequences shared by twins, low generation probability was in excess.

Germline V CDR1 and CDR2: LGHDT, YNNKEL (reference sequence). Unmatched junction bases numbered 4, after V lost 1 base and J lost 5 bases. The CDR3 is made up of 15 amino acids. TCRdb independently ran MiXCR on the 5' RACE reads; one entry per CDR3 protein. Of 450,000 to 600,000 distinct CDR3 sequences listed, approximately 20% were seen once; the top ten hold about 0.48%. Separately, the same data were catalogued under a study of yellow fever vaccine responses in identical twins.

Sequencing was performed on CD4+ T cells sorted from blood. This sequence joins TRBV3-1 and TRBJ2-1; 8 bases align to TRBD2. The sequence derives from a woman aged 18-29 years in good health. The CDR3 region is CASSQGLARNNEQFF. CDR3 coding DNA: TGTGCCAGCAGCCAAGGACTAGCGAGGAACAATGAGCAGTTCTTC.